This paragraph covers one T cell receptor (beta chain) sequence. The antigen remains undetermined. The entry originates in a study of post-analysis software for immune sequencing data. Study-wide results and limits: There were a few TRBV segments more frequent in patients than controls, and TRBV5-6, TRBV5-1 and TRBV20-1 were among them. Those with multiple sclerosis, the patient group, showed significantly lower normalized Chao1 diversity than controls.

The authors incorporated unique molecular identifiers into the TCR beta cDNA libraries. Each CDR3 protein gets one entry after TCRdb re-called the PCR reads with MiXCR. Of about 810,000 distinct CDR3 sequences listed, approximately 50% are singletons. Germline CDR1 MGHRA, CDR2 YSYEKL. J lost 8 bases, V lost 4 bases, and 16 bases had no gene match. CDR3 length: 16 residues. The genes are TRBV4-1 and TRBJ1-2; TRBD1 matches at 7 bases. Sequencing was performed on blood. The TCR comes from a girl between 5 and 17 years old with multiple sclerosis. The CDR3 loop reads CASSLRGTERNGGYTF. Here the CDR3 DNA reads TGCGCCAGCAGCCTCCGCGGGACAGAGAGGAACGGAGGCTACACCTTC.